A single sample is the source of the 30 T cell receptor beta chains below, sequenced in a study of shared clonotypes between healthy human individuals. The method was immunoSEQ multiplex PCR; TCRdb's version includes in-frame clones alone and lacks a portion of them. Among around 480,000 clones, roughly 85% were seen once, and the ten largest hold around 12%. Sequencing was carried out using PBMCs. These receptors all come from a woman between 40 and 50 years old in good health. Some clones in this sample may be carry-over from other donors' samples.

As regards this clone: This is likely an artifact of a read error, given a far larger clone one base away. For the CDR3, the DNA is TGTGCCAGCAGCCAGACAGGGAGGAACACTGAAGCTTTCTTT. It specifies CASSQTGRNTEAFF. This chain connects TRBV5-4 to TRBJ1-1; TRBD1 agrees at 7 bases. V lost 4 bases and J lost 1; bases outside the gene matches: 4. The CDR3 contains 14 residues. Germline loops: CDR1 SGHNT, CDR2 YYREEE (reference sequence).

V and J are TRBV30 and TRBJ1-5; no clear D. Trimming pared 0 bases from V and 7 bases from J, leaving 7 bases between. Germline CDR1 GTSNPN, CDR2 SVGIG (reference sequence). This CDR3 is 12 amino acids long. In nucleotides, the CDR3 is TGTGCCTGGAGTGTGGGGAGGCAGCCCCAGCATTTT. Residues: CAWSVGRQPQHF.

This chain links TRBV27 with TRBJ2-3; a possible D gene is TRBD1 (5 bases). The germline V gene encodes CDR1 MNHEY and CDR2 SMNVEV (reference sequence). V was pared by 4 bases and J by 0 bases, with 11 bases between. This CDR3 contains 15 residues. CDR3 DNA: TGTGCCAGCAGTTGGGGCGGTAGGAGCACAGATACGCAGTATTTT. Translating it yields CASSWGGRSTDTQYF.

The chain carries TRBV7-3 and TRBJ2-3, with D possibly being TRBD1 (6 bases). V was pared by 2 bases and J by 4 bases, with 13 bases between. The CDR3 loop spans 15 amino acids. Per the germline V gene, CDR1 is SGHTA and CDR2 is FQGTGA. The chain's CDR3 is CASSLQGSWPDTQYF. CDR3 sequence (DNA): TGTGCCAGCAGCTTACAGGGGTCGTGGCCAGATACGCAGTATTTT.

V and J are TRBV11-3 and TRBJ2-7; D could derive from TRBD1 or TRBD2 (5 bases each). Trimming pared 3 bases from V and 2 bases from J, leaving 8 bases between. Germline V gives CDR1 SGHNT, CDR2 YENEEA. The CDR3 sequence is 13 residues long. The CDR3 DNA follows: TGTGCCAGCAGCTTCGGGGCCGCCTACGAGCAGTACTTC. Translation: CASSFGAAYEQYF.

This clone was observed a handful of times. The chain uses TRBV7-9 and TRBJ1-4; the D is unclear. V was trimmed by 5 bases and J by 7 bases, leaving 14 bases between them. CDR1 SEHNR and CDR2 FQNEAQ come from the germline V gene (reference sequence). The CDR3 is 14 residues long. CDR3 sequence (DNA): TGTGCCAGCAGCCGGGCCGGGGAGGTTGAAAAACTGTTTTTT. This gives the protein CASSRAGEVEKLFF.

V and J are TRBV30 and TRBJ1-4; the match to TRBD1 covers 7 bases. After removal of 7 bases from V and 3 bases from J, the junction contained 5 bases not matched to a gene. The V gene's germline CDR1 is GTSNPN and CDR2 SVGIG (reference sequence). CDR3 size: 13 residues. The CDR3 region is CALTGLANEKLFF. The CDR3 DNA reads TGTGCCTTGACAGGGCTTGCTAATGAAAAACTGTTTTTT.

The chain employs TRBV2 and TRBJ2-1; 7 positions agree with TRBD2. This CDR3 comprises 14 residues. The germline gives CDR1 SNHLY, CDR2 FYNNEI. V lost 1 base and J lost 6; bases outside the gene matches: 3. CDR3 bases: TGTGCCAGCAGTGAAGTTCCGGGGGGCAATGAGCAGTTCTTC. Its translation: CASSEVPGGNEQFF.

CDR3 amino acids: CASSEIGGAFYNSPLHF. The DNA of the CDR3 is TGTGCCAGCAGTGAAATAGGGGGGGCTTTCTATAATTCACCCCTCCACTTT. The V and J genes are TRBV2 and TRBJ1-6, with TRBD1 as a possible D gene (6 bases). V was pared by 2 bases and J by 3 bases, with 14 bases between. Per germline, CDR1 SNHLY and CDR2 FYNNEI. The CDR3 contains 17 residues.

The genes are TRBV5-6 and TRBJ2-1; 14 positions match TRBD2. V trimming: 4 bases; J trimming: 8 bases; junction bases outside the gene matches: 8. CDR1 and CDR2 (germline): SGHDT, YYEEEE. CDR3 length: 16 amino acids. This CDR3 is CASSPGTSGSGHEQFF. CDR3 bases: TGTGCCAGCAGCCCTGGGACTAGCGGGAGTGGTCATGAGCAGTTCTTC.

The chain carries TRBV28 and TRBJ2-1; D uncertain. Germline loops: CDR1 MDHEN, CDR2 SYDVKM. This CDR3 is 12 amino acids long. Trimming shortened V by 3 bases and J by 8 bases, and 8 bases separated the two germline ends. CDR3 nucleotide sequence: TGTGCCAGCAGTTTTACGAGGTATGAGCAGTTCTTC. Amino acids: CASSFTRYEQFF.

The rearrangement uses TRBV28 and TRBJ2-2; D is unresolved. CDR3 length equals 15 residues. V gave up 5 bases and J gave up 0 bases, with 10 bases separating them. CDR1 is MDHEN and CDR2 is SYDVKM in the germline V gene. CDR3 nucleotides: TGTGCCAGCAGTCGCCCCGTTACGAACACCGGGGAGCTGTTTTTT. It is translated as CASSRPVTNTGELFF. Full variable domain (rest looked up from reference TRBV28 and TRBJ2-2): DVKVTQSSRYLVKRTGEKVFLECVQDMDHENMFWYRQDPGLGLRLIYFSYDVKMKEKGDIPEGYSVSREKKERFSLILESASTNQTSMYLCASSRPVTNTGELFFGEGSRLTVL.

The chain combines TRBV11-2 with TRBJ2-3, with 7 bases aligning to TRBD2. Germline V gives CDR1 SGHAT, CDR2 FQNNGV. This CDR3 contains 18 residues. After removal of 0 bases from V and 1 base from J, the junction contained 10 bases not matched to a gene. CDR3 nucleotide sequence: TGTGCCAGCAGCTTAGATGGGATTACTAGCGTCCGCACAGATACGCAGTATTTT. Translating it yields CASSLDGITSVRTDTQYF.

V gene TRBV7-6 combines with J gene TRBJ2-1, with TRBD2 identical over 10 bases. CDR3 length: 16 amino acids. The germline gives CDR1 SGHVS, CDR2 FNYEAQ. J lost 7 bases, V lost 5 bases, and 11 bases had no gene match. As DNA, the CDR3 is TGTGCCAGCAGCGCCTACAGCGGGAGGGCCGTGAATGAGCAGTTCTTC. Translation gives CASSAYSGRAVNEQFF.

The V and J genes are TRBV5-4 and TRBJ2-7, with TRBD2 matching 9 bases. There are 15 residues in the CDR3. The junction had 7 bases not matched to a gene; V was cut back by 2 bases and J by 4 bases. From germline, CDR1 is SGHNT and CDR2 YYREEE (reference sequence). The CDR3 coding sequence is TGTGCCAGCAGCTTCGAGCGGGAGGCCTTTTACGAGCAGTACTTC. Translated, it gives CASSFEREAFYEQYF.

The chain employs TRBV6-1 and TRBJ2-1, with 11 bases fitting TRBD2. Germline CDR1 reads MNHNS; CDR2 reads SASEGT. Trimming removed 6 bases from V and 6 bases from J; junction bases left unmatched: 4. This CDR3 is 14 amino acids long. CDR3 in amino acids: CASRLGTSGNEQFF. As DNA, the CDR3 is TGTGCCAGCAGACTCGGGACTAGCGGCAATGAGCAGTTCTTC.

The V gene is TRBV6-1, the J gene TRBJ1-3; weak D call: TRBD1 (6 bases). Germline V CDR1 and CDR2: MNHNS, SASEGT. Trimming cost V 5 bases and J 2 bases, with 10 bases left between them. The CDR3 consists of 14 residues. The CDR3 DNA reads as TGTGCCAGCAGTATGACAGGAACTGGAAACACCATATATTTT. Translated, it gives CASSMTGTGNTIYF.

This clone was seen only once. V usage is TRBV9 and J usage is TRBJ2-7, with TRBD1 matching 8 bases. Germline assignment: CDR1 SGDLS and CDR2 YYNGEE. The junction had 3 bases not matched to a gene; V was cut back by 4 bases and J by 3 bases. The CDR3 covers 13 residues. The CDR3 region is CASSPTGGYEQYF. The CDR3 DNA is TGTGCCAGCAGCCCCACAGGGGGCTACGAGCAGTACTTC.

This clone was seen just once. The rearrangement links TRBV5-1 to TRBJ2-3; tentatively, D is TRBD1 or TRBD2 (5 bases each). The CDR3 is 15 amino acids. Germline lookup yields CDR1 SGHRS and CDR2 YFSETQ. The V gene lost 4 bases and the J gene lost 1 base, with 13 bases spanning the gap. DNA of the CDR3: TGCGCCAGCAGCCCTAGGGACGTCGGCACAGATACGCAGTATTTT. As protein: CASSPRDVGTDTQYF. Together with reference TRBV5-1 and TRBJ2-3, the CDR3 gives the full variable domain: KAGVTQTPRYLIKTRGQQVTLSCSPISGHRSVSWYQQTPGQGLQFLFEYFSETQRNKGNFPGRFSGRQFSNSRSEMNVSTLELGDSALYLCASSPRDVGTDTQYFGPGTRLTVL.

The V gene is TRBV19, the J gene TRBJ1-5; D gene uncertain. CDR1 and CDR2 from the germline V gene are LNHDA and SQIVND (reference sequence). The CDR3 covers 14 residues. V lost 0 bases to trimming and J lost 5 bases, with 8 bases between them. CDR3: CASSIDGRDQPQHF. The CDR3 DNA reads as TGTGCCAGTAGTATAGATGGCAGAGATCAGCCCCAGCATTTT.

The V gene is TRBV6-1, the J gene TRBJ1-4; TRBD1 aligns across 10 bases. Germline CDR1 MNHNS, CDR2 SASEGT. The CDR3 runs to 14 residues. V shed 5 bases and J 7 bases; nucleotides not matched to a gene: 4. CDR3 coding DNA: TGTGCCAGCAGTCCACGGGACAGGGGTGAAAAACTGTTTTTT. Protein: CASSPRDRGEKLFF.

The gene calls are TRBV28 and TRBJ2-1, with TRBD2 matching over 7 bases. CDR1 MDHEN and CDR2 SYDVKM come from the germline V gene. The CDR3 has 15 residues. J was trimmed by 0 bases and V by 10 bases; bases with no gene match: 9. The CDR3: CAISLGDYSYNEQFF. The CDR3 DNA is TGTGCCATCTCTCTCGGGGACTACTCCTACAATGAGCAGTTCTTC.

The gene calls are TRBV2 and TRBJ2-2; D unresolved. Germline assignment: CDR1 SNHLY and CDR2 FYNNEI. V lost 6 bases to trimming and J lost 0 bases, with 8 bases between them. The CDR3 contains 14 residues. DNA for the CDR3: TGTGCCAGCAGAGCCCAGGCGAACACCGGGGAGCTGTTTTTT. Translating it yields CASRAQANTGELFF.

The chain combines TRBV5-1 with TRBJ1-1; D perhaps matches TRBD1 (6 bases). The CDR3 runs 15 residues. Trimming removed 5 bases from V and 4 bases from J, with 18 bases in between. The germline gives CDR1 SGHRS, CDR2 YFSETQ. The CDR3 region has the DNA TGCGCCAGCAGTCTCAACCCCGGGGGCGGCACTGAAGCTTTCTTT. Its translation is CASSLNPGGGTEAFF.

This clone occurred many times. V and J are TRBV27 and TRBJ2-3; no reliable D call. Per the germline V gene, CDR1 is MNHEY and CDR2 is SMNVEV (reference sequence). This CDR3 is built from 15 residues. V dropped 3 bases and J dropped 0 bases, with 10 bases sitting between them. The DNA of the CDR3 is TGTGCCAGCAGTTTCGCACGGCGGAGCACAGATACGCAGTATTTT. As protein: CASSFARRSTDTQYF.

Ten or more counts support this clone. J is TRBJ1-5 and V is TRBV7-2; TRBD1 agrees at 7 bases. The CDR3 runs to 15 residues. V was clipped by 4 bases and J by 2 bases; unmatched bases: 5. The germline V gene has CDR1 SGHTA and CDR2 FQGNSA. CDR3 residues: CASSSGQAGNQPQHF. DNA for the CDR3: TGTGCCAGCAGCTCTGGACAGGCTGGCAATCAGCCCCAGCATTTT.

The count of this clone is one. This chain joins TRBV10-2 and TRBJ2-7; 12 positions agree with TRBD2. Germline V gives CDR1 WSHSY, CDR2 SAAADI. The CDR3 totals 16 residues. Germline trimming cut 4 bases from V and 6 bases from J; bases unmatched to any gene: 10. The CDR3 protein is CASSAPTSGRTREQYF. The CDR3 DNA follows: TGCGCCAGCAGTGCCCCAACTAGCGGGAGGACCCGCGAGCAGTACTTC.

The chain recombines TRBV7-9 with TRBJ1-2; the match to TRBD1 covers 7 bases. This CDR3 contains 15 residues. CDR1 SEHNR and CDR2 FQNEAQ come from the germline V gene (reference sequence). V was pared by 1 base and J by 3 bases, with 5 bases of the junction left unmatched. CDR3 DNA sequence: TGTGCCAGCAGCTTAGAACCGGGACAGCACTATGGCTACACCTTC. Its protein product is CASSLEPGQHYGYTF. The full variable domain, rest sourced from reference TRBV7-9 and TRBJ1-2, is DTGVSQNPRHKITKRGQNVTFRCDPISEHNRLYWYRQTLGQGPEFLTYFQNEAQLEKSRLLSDRFSAERPKGSFSTLEIQRTEQGDSAMYLCASSLEPGQHYGYTFGSGTRLTVV.

This chain joins TRBV7-2 and TRBJ2-1; 9 positions match TRBD1. The V gene's germline CDR1 is SGHTA and CDR2 FQGNSA. J was trimmed by 4 bases and V by 4 bases; bases with no gene match: 5. CDR3 length equals 15 residues. CDR3 residues: CASSSDRGSYNEQFF. The CDR3 DNA sequence: TGTGCCAGCAGCTCAGACAGGGGGAGTTACAATGAGCAGTTCTTC.

In its sample, this clone was seen many times. The rearrangement links TRBV2 to TRBJ1-3, with a tentative D call TRBD1 (5 bases). V gave up 4 bases and J gave up 3 bases, with 10 bases separating them. The CDR3 is 14 amino acids. Germline assignment: CDR1 SNHLY and CDR2 FYNNEI. CDR3 DNA sequence: TGTGCCAGCAGTGGCTGGGGGTTTGGAAACACCATATATTTT. It yields the protein CASSGWGFGNTIYF.